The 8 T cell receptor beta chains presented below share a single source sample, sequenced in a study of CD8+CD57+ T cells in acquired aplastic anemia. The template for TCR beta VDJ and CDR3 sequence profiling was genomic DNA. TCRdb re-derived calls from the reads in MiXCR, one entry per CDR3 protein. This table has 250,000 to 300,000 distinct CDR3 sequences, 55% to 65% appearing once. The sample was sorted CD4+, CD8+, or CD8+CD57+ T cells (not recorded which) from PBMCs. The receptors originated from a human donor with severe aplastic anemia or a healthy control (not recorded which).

The CDR3 loop reads CSVDQALNTEAFF. Here the CDR3 DNA reads TGCAGCGTTGACCAGGCCTTGAACACTGAAGCTTTCTTT. The chain combines TRBV29-1 with TRBJ1-1; D call uncertain. V was trimmed by 3 bases and J by 0 bases, leaving 8 bases between them. This CDR3 has 13 amino acids. CDR1 SQVTM and CDR2 ANQGSEA come from the germline V gene.

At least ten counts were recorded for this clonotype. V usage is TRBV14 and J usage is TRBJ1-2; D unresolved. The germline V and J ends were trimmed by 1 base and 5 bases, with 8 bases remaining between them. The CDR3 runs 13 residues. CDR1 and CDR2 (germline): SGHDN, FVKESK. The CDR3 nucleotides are TGTGCCAGCAGCCAAGGGCAAGGTTATGGCTACACCTTC. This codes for CASSQGQGYGYTF.

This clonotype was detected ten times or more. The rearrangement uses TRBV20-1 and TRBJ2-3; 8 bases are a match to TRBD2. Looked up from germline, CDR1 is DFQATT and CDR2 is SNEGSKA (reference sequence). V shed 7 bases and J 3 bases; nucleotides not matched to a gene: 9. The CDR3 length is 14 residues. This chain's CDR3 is CSELKAGATDTQYF. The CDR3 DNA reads TGCAGTGAACTTAAAGCGGGGGCAACAGATACGCAGTATTTT.

The CDR3 loop reads CSARDLWEQYF. The CDR3 DNA follows: TGCAGTGCTCGGGACCTGTGGGAGCAGTACTTC. This chain connects TRBV20-1 to TRBJ2-7; D assignment may be TRBD1 or TRBD2 (5 bases each). Trimming removed 5 bases at V and 7 bases at J, with 12 bases between. The germline CDR1 and CDR2 sequences are DFQATT and SNEGSKA (reference sequence). The CDR3 contains 11 residues.

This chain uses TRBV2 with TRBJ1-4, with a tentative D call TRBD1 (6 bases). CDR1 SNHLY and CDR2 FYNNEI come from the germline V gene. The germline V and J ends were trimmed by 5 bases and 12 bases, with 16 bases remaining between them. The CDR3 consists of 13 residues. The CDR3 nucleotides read TGTGCCAGCAGTCGCACCGGGGGCGGGGAACTGTTTTTT. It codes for CASSRTGGGELFF.

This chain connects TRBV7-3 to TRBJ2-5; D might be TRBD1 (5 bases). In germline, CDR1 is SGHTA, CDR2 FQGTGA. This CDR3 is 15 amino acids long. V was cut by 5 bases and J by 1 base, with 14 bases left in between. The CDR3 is CASSRQWGVQETQYF. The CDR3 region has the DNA TGTGCCAGCAGCCGCCAATGGGGCGTCCAAGAGACCCAGTACTTC.

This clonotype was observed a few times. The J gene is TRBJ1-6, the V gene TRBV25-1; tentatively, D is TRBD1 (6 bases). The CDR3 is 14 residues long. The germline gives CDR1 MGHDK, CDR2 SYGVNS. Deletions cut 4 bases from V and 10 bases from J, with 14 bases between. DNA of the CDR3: TGTGCCAGCAGTGGAGGACAGACCTACTCACCCCTCCACTTT. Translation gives CASSGGQTYSPLHF.

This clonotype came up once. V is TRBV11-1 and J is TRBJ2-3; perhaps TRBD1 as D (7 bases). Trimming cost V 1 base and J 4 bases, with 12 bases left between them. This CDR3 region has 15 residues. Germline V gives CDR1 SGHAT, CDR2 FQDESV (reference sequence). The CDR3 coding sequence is TGTGCCAGCAGCTTAGACCAGGGGGGTTCAGATACGCAGTATTTT. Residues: CASSLDQGGSDTQYF. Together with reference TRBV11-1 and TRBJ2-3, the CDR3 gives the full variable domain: EAEVAQSPRYKITEKSQAVAFWCDPISGHATLYWYRQILGQGPELLVQFQDESVVDDSQLPKDRFSAERLKGVDSTLKIQPAELGDSAMYLCASSLDQGGSDTQYFGPGTRLTVL.